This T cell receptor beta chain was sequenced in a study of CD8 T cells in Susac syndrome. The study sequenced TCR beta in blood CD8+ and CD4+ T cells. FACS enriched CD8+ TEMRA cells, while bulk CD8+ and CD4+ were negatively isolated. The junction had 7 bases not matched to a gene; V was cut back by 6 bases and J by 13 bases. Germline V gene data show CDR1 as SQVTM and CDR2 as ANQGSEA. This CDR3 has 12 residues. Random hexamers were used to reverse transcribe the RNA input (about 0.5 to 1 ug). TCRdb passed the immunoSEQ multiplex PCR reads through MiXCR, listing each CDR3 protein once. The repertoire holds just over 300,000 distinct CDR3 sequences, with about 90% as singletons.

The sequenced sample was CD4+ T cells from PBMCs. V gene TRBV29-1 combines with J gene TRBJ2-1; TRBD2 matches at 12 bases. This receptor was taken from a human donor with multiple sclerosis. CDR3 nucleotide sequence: TGCAGCGTAGAGAGACTAGCGGGAGACCAGTTCTTC. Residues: CSVERLAGDQFF.